This T cell receptor (beta chain) was recovered during a study of post-analysis software for immune sequencing data. Study in general: Patients with relapsing-remitting, secondary progressive and progressive-relapsing multiple sclerosis courses were all represented.

There are a few counts of this clonotype. Its target is unknown. The V gene's germline CDR1 is MDHEN and CDR2 SYDVKM. V lost 5 bases, J lost 2 bases, and 10 bases stayed unmatched. The CDR3 length is 16 residues. Unique molecular identifiers featured in each of the TCR beta cDNA libraries. T cells, about 0.95 to 10 million of them, yielded some 500,000 cDNA molecules. TCRdb passed the PCR reads through MiXCR, listing each CDR3 protein once. This sample has around 400,000 distinct CDR3 sequences, with about 40% found just once. Whole-study findings and limits: TRBV segments more frequent in patients than in controls numbered roughly five and included TRBV5-6, TRBV5-1 and TRBV20-1. Compared against controls, patients with multiple sclerosis displayed significantly lower normalized Chao1 diversity. Those samples that were prepared in the same batch co-clustered strongly by F measure.

This TCR was sampled from a girl aged 2-10 years with multiple sclerosis. This chain connects TRBV28 to TRBJ2-7; 9 bases align to TRBD1. The material sequenced was blood. The CDR3, as DNA: TGTGCCAGCAGTGAAGGGACAGGGCCCAGGCCCTACGAGCAGTACTTC. It codes for CASSEGTGPRPYEQYF.